The 8 T cell receptor beta chains below were found in one sample sequenced in a study of early T cells in non-severe SARS-CoV-2 infection. TCRdb used MiXCR to reprocess the 5' RACE reads, holding one entry per CDR3 protein. The data contain 45,000 to 75,000 distinct CDR3 sequences, roughly 5.3% of them singletons. The sequenced material came from whole blood. The receptors stem from an adult who was a healthcare worker with PCR-confirmed SARS-CoV-2 infection or an uninfected control (not recorded which).

This clonotype was detected many times. This sequence joins TRBV12-3 or TRBV12-4 and TRBJ1-1, with D perhaps matching TRBD1 (5 bases). The CDR3 has 15 residues. Deletions cut 6 bases from V and 1 base from J, with 15 bases between. CDR3 in amino acids: CASSPMDTSNTEAFF. The CDR3 DNA reads TGTGCCAGCAGCCCAATGGACACATCGAACACTGAAGCTTTCTTT.

This rearrangement joins TRBV29-1 to TRBJ2-1, with D possibly matching TRBD2 (5 bases). Trimming cost V 4 bases and J 7 bases, with 20 bases left between them. CDR3 length: 15 amino acids. Germline CDR1 and CDR2: SQVTM and ANQGSEA. This CDR3 reads CSVGGSHEFVNEQFF. The CDR3 region has the DNA TGCAGCGTTGGAGGGAGCCACGAATTCGTTAATGAGCAGTTCTTC.

This clonotype was detected many times. The rearrangement links TRBV13 to TRBJ1-2; D is ambiguous. This CDR3 contains 11 residues. Per the germline V gene, CDR1 is PRHDT and CDR2 is FYEKMQ (reference sequence). Trimming removed 9 bases from V and 4 bases from J, with 9 bases in between. The CDR3 DNA sequence: TGTGCCAGTAAGGCTGGCTATGGCTACACCTTC. Its translation: CASKAGYGYTF.

This chain joins TRBV7-2 and TRBJ1-3, with TRBD1 identical over 9 bases. The germline CDR1 and CDR2 sequences are SGHTA and FQGNSA. With 0 bases clipped from V and 7 bases from J, the junction kept 7 bases outside the gene matches. The CDR3 is 16 residues long. This chain's CDR3 is CASSLALGTGPNTIYF. The CDR3 DNA follows: TGTGCCAGCAGCTTAGCGCTAGGGACAGGGCCCAACACCATATATTTT.

The rearrangement joins TRBV24-1 to TRBJ2-1; D call uncertain. CDR3 length: 13 residues. V lost 3 bases to trimming and J lost 6 bases, with 8 bases between them. Germline V gene lookup returns CDR1 KGHDR and CDR2 SFDVKD. The CDR3 here is CATSDGWGNEQFF. In DNA, the CDR3 is TGTGCCACCAGTGATGGCTGGGGCAATGAGCAGTTCTTC.

The CDR3 DNA reads as TGTGCCAGCAGCTGGGCAGGCGAAGAAAAACTGTTTTTT. It is translated as CASSWAGEEKLFF. The genes are TRBV7-8 and TRBJ1-4; D unresolved. Trimming shortened V by 4 bases and J by 8 bases, and 11 bases separated the two germline ends. Germline assignment: CDR1 SGHVS and CDR2 FQNEAQ. This CDR3 comprises 13 residues.

The genes are TRBV7-9 and TRBJ2-2; D is unclear. Germline assignment: CDR1 SEHNR and CDR2 FQNEAQ (reference sequence). V lost 11 bases and J 7 bases, leaving 8 bases between the germline ends. The CDR3 is made up of 10 amino acids. The CDR3 bases are TGTGCCTATGGTAACGGGGAGCTGTTTTTT. It codes for CAYGNGELFF. The variable domain in full, with the rest retrieved from reference TRBV7-9 and TRBJ2-2, is DTGVSQNPRHKITKRGQNVTFRCDPISEHNRLYWYRQTLGQGPEFLTYFQNEAQLEKSRLLSDRFSAERPKGSFSTLEIQRTEQGDSAMYLCAYGNGELFFGEGSRLTVL.

This clonotype was counted ten times or more. The J gene is TRBJ1-5, the V gene TRBV19; D not certain. CDR1 LNHDA and CDR2 SQIVND come from the germline V gene (reference sequence). Trimming removed 3 bases at V and 2 bases at J, with 5 bases between. CDR3 size: 13 residues. This chain's CDR3 is CASSMQGNQPQHF. Here the CDR3 DNA reads TGTGCCAGTAGTATGCAGGGCAATCAGCCCCAGCATTTT.